This TCR beta chain stems from a study of human T cells and chemical hapten exposure. This clonotype has just a few counts. During construction of the library, unique molecular identifiers were attached to individual cDNA molecules for quantitative, reproducible TCR counting. A single record per CDR3 protein comes from TCRdb applying MiXCR to the RACE reads. Of around 130,000 distinct CDR3 sequences in the sample, approximately 9.1% were seen once. The CDR3 is 15 amino acids. Germline CDR1 reads MGHDK; CDR2 reads SYGVNS. V was cut by 4 bases and J by 3 bases, with 13 bases left in between. Regarding time point: healthy volunteer bleed at 2 weeks. Total RNA came from unfractionated whole blood.

The receptor's source is a male donor in good health. Some clones in this sample may be carry-over from other donors' samples. This chain joins TRBV25-1 and TRBJ1-5; a weak D match, TRBD1 (5 bases). Sequencing was performed on whole blood. CDR3 amino acids: CASSGGQGDNQPQHF. In DNA form, the CDR3 reads TGTGCCAGCAGTGGAGGGCAGGGCGACAATCAGCCCCAGCATTTT.